These 8 T cell receptor beta chains were sequenced from one sample in a study of monozygotic twins with inflammatory bowel disease. From its re-call of the 5' RACE reads, TCRdb lists each CDR3 protein once, without DNA. This sample lists some 160,000 distinct CDR3 sequences; its ten largest clones have approximately 7%. Source material: blood. The receptor source for this set is a human donor with ulcerative colitis or Crohn's disease, or a healthy co-twin of an affected twin (not recorded which).

The genes are TRBV5-1 and TRBJ2-7; TCRdb names TRBD2, which stays unverified in the absence of DNA. Germline lookup yields CDR1 SGHRS and CDR2 YFSETQ. The CDR3 is 19 amino acids. CDR3: CASSQLPGLAGGPNDEQYF. Variable domain in full (rest from reference TRBV5-1 and TRBJ2-7): KAGVTQTPRYLIKTRGQQVTLSCSPISGHRSVSWYQQTPGQGLQFLFEYFSETQRNKGNFPGRFSGRQFSNSRSEMNVSTLELGDSALYLCASSQLPGLAGGPNDEQYFGPGTRLTVT.

The rearrangement joins TRBV7-2 to TRBJ2-1. This CDR3 spans 13 amino acids. From germline, CDR1 is SGHTA and CDR2 FQGNSA. The CDR3 is CASSFNRDNEQFF.

This sequence joins TRBV9 and TRBJ1-4; the TCRdb D gene call, TRBD1, has no DNA to confirm it. This CDR3 has 14 amino acids. Germline CDR1 reads SGDLS; CDR2 reads YYNGEE. CDR3 loop: CASSVGRGPEKLFF.

The rearrangement uses TRBV6-2 or TRBV6-3 and TRBJ2-7. Germline V lookup: CDR1 MNHEY, CDR2 SVGEGT. The CDR3 consists of 14 residues. CDR3 amino acids: CASSYGWGSYEQYF.

The J gene is TRBJ1-2, the V gene TRBV5-1. CDR3 length equals 14 residues. Looked up from germline, CDR1 is SGHRS and CDR2 is YFSETQ. CDR3 amino acids: CASSPGGGVDGYTF.

The chain links TRBV5-6 to TRBJ2-1; as DNA is missing, the TRBD1 call by TCRdb cannot be tested. CDR1 and CDR2 (germline): SGHDT, YYEEEE. CDR3 length: 15 amino acids. CDR3 loop: CASTERGVGRNEQFF.

The genes are TRBV5-1 and TRBJ2-7; TCRdb calls TRBD1, which cannot be checked without DNA. CDR1 is SGHRS, CDR2 YFSETQ, per germline. There are 20 residues in the CDR3. The CDR3 is CASSPKTGTVISHRPYEQYF.

This chain connects TRBV7-2 to TRBJ2-3; the D call of TRBD1 rests on TCRdb alone, since no DNA is present to check it. Per the germline V gene, CDR1 is SGHTA and CDR2 is FQGNSA. The CDR3 extends over 14 amino acids. CDR3 amino acids: CASCRDRAACTQYF.